A selection of T cell receptor beta chains follows, all from one sample in a study of control samples from healthy donors and cancer patients. This table comes from immunoSEQ multiplex PCR, and its TCRdb copy is limited to in-frame clones, with some not included. The table records some 150,000 clones, roughly 94% of them present only once. Sequences were obtained from PBMCs. All receptors derive from a man aged 55 to 70 with colorectal cancer. Each CDR3 is given with its conserved first and last residue. The order of the fields is clone size, V gene, J gene, D gene, CDR3 protein, CDR3 DNA. A D gene is named only where the DNA matches it firmly. Size is omitted from some rows. Given values are once, few, many or a class for expanded clones.

>NA|TRBV21-1|TRBJ2-1|NA
CASSKEERRTKNEQFF
TGTGCCAGCAGCAAAGAGGAAAGAAGGACCAAGAATGAGCAGTTCTTC
>once|TRBV3-1/TRBV3-2|TRBJ1-2|TRBD1
CASSQEEQGYGYTF
TGTGCCAGCAGCCAAGAGGAACAGGGGTATGGCTACACCTTC
>NA|TRBV10-3|TRBJ1-6|NA
CAISAGVDNSPLHF
TGTGCCATCAGTGCAGGGGTCGATAATTCACCCCTCCACTTT
>NA|TRBV25-1|TRBJ1-6|NA
CASSESASYNSPLHF
TGTGCCAGCAGTGAATCAGCCTCCTATAATTCACCCCTCCACTTT
>NA|TRBV19|TRBJ1-5|NA
CASSEQVPSNQPQHF
TGTGCCAGTAGCGAACAGGTTCCTAGCAATCAGCCCCAGCATTTT
>NA|TRBV6-4|TRBJ1-5|TRBD1
CASSDSGTGREGNQPQHF
TGTGCCAGCAGTGACTCGGGGACAGGGCGTGAGGGCAATCAGCCCCAGCATTTT
>few|TRBV2|TRBJ2-5|TRBD2
CASSDGRGGGETQYF
TGTGCCAGCAGTGATGGACGGGGGGGCGGAGAGACCCAGTACTTC
>NA|TRBV5-1|TRBJ1-4|TRBD1
CASSFGTANEKLFF
TGCGCCAGCAGCTTTGGGACAGCAAATGAAAAACTGTTTTTT
>once|TRBV11-2|TRBJ2-7|TRBD1
CASSQHRGRSPYEQYF
TGTGCCAGCAGCCAACACAGGGGGCGTAGCCCCTACGAGCAGTACTTC
>NA|TRBV2|TRBJ2-7|TRBD2
CASRLGRESYEQYF
TGTGCCAGCCGCCTTGGGAGGGAGTCCTACGAGCAGTACTTC
>NA|TRBV30|TRBJ1-2|TRBD1
CAWRAGGFYGYTF
TGTGCCTGGAGGGCAGGGGGCTTCTATGGCTACACCTTC
>once|TRBV18|TRBJ2-7|TRBD1
CASSPGTGGYEQYF
TGTGCCAGCTCACCAGGGACAGGGGGCTACGAGCAGTACTTC
>NA|TRBV27|TRBJ2-2|TRBD2
CASSLRAGGNTGELFF
TGTGCCAGCAGTTTGCGAGCGGGGGGGAACACCGGGGAGCTGTTTTTT
>NA|TRBV19|TRBJ1-5|TRBD1
CASSETGGRGSQHF
TGTGCCAGTAGCGAGACAGGGGGCAGGGGGTCCCAGCATTTT
>NA|TRBV9|TRBJ2-3|NA
CASSVEGQRTDTQYF
TGTGCCAGCAGCGTGGAGGGTCAGCGCACAGATACGCAGTATTTT
>once|TRBV12-3/TRBV12-4|TRBJ1-6|NA
CASSFRTNSPLHF
TGTGCCAGCAGTTTCCGGACTAATTCACCCCTCCACTTT
>NA|TRBV28|TRBJ1-3|NA
CASSFSRQRNTIYF
TGTGCCAGCAGTTTTTCGAGACAGAGAAACACCATATATTTT
>NA|TRBV7-2|TRBJ1-2|TRBD1
CASTGTGAGNYGYTF
TGTGCCTCAACCGGGACAGGCGCGGGTAACTATGGCTACACCTTC
>NA|TRBV27|TRBJ2-5|NA
CASSPQGWETQYF
TGTGCCAGCAGTCCCCAGGGTTGGGAGACCCAGTACTTC
>few|TRBV19|TRBJ1-3|NA
CASKPLTGSGNTIYF
TGTGCCAGTAAGCCCCTGACAGGTTCTGGAAACACCATATATTTT
>NA|TRBV5-5|TRBJ2-3|NA
CASSWGETDTQYF
TGTGCCAGCAGCTGGGGGGAGACAGATACGCAGTATTTT
>NA|TRBV2|TRBJ2-4|TRBD1
CASSAGQGWGKNIQYF
TGTGCCAGCAGTGCCGGACAGGGGTGGGGCAAAAACATTCAGTACTTC
>NA|TRBV9|TRBJ2-6|NA
CASSVGVGSGANVLTF
TGTGCCAGCAGCGTAGGGGTCGGGAGCGGGGCCAACGTCCTGACTTTC
>NA|TRBV5-1|TRBJ1-2|TRBD1
CASSPDRLGGYTF
TGCGCCAGCAGCCCGGACAGGTTGGGGGGCTACACCTTC
>NA|TRBV20-1|TRBJ1-1|NA
CRAVDGDEAFF
TGCAGGGCCGTGGACGGCGATGAAGCTTTCTTT
>NA|TRBV9|TRBJ1-2|NA
CASRVRDDYTF
TGTGCCAGCAGGGTCAGGGACGACTACACCTTC
>once|TRBV6-2/TRBV6-3|TRBJ2-2|NA
CASSHLNGELFF
TGTGCCAGCAGTCACTTGAACGGGGAGCTGTTTTTT